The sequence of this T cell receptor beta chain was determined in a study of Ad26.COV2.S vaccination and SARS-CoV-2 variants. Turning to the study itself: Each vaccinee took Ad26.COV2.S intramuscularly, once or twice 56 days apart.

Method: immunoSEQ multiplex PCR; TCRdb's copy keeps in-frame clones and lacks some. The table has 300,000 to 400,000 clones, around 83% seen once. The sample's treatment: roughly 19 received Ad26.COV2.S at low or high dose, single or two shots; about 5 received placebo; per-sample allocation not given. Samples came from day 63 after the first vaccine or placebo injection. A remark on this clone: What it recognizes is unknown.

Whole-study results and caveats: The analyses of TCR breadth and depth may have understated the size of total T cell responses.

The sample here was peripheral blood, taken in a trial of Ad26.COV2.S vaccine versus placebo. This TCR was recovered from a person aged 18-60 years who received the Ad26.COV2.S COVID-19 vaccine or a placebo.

CDR3 nucleotide sequence: TGTGCCACCAGCAGAGCTGGTGCCCGACTGGAGACCCAGTACTTC. This sequence encodes CATSRAGARLETQYF. The chain combines TRBV15 with TRBJ2-5, with unresolved D. The CDR3 has 15 residues. CDR1 and CDR2 from the germline V gene are LNHNV and YYDKDF (reference sequence). Between the trimmed V and J ends, which lost 1 base and 5 bases, there was a span of 14 bases. Full variable domain (outside the CDR3, taken from reference TRBV15 and TRBJ2-5): DAMVIQNPRYQVTQFGKPVTLSCSQTLNHNVMYWYQQKSSQAPKLLFHYYDKDFNNEADTPDNFQSRRPNTSFCFLDIRSPGLGDTAMYLCATSRAGARLETQYFGPGTRLLVL.